A selection of T cell receptor beta chains follows, all from one sample in a study of blood T cell repertoires in COVID-19. The data were produced by immunoSEQ multiplex PCR, yet TCRdb's version contains in-frame clones alone and is incomplete. The sample contains some 210,000 clones, about 86% of which appear only once. The specimen was PBMCs or T cells enriched from blood (not recorded which). The receptor set was obtained from a woman between 50 and 59 years old with acute COVID-19. Each CDR3 is given with its conserved first and last residue. D genes are given only for firm matches. Clone size is given for some rows only: seen once, a few or many times, or a class if the clone is expanded.

size: .
J: TRBJ1-4
D: .
V: TRBV19
DNA: TGTGCCAGGCCGCAGGGCCGCGAAAAACTGTTTTTT
CDR3: CARPQGREKLFF

size: many
J: TRBJ1-2
D: TRBD1
V: TRBV6-5
DNA: TGTGCCAGCAGTTACTCGACAGGGTTCCTCTATGGCTACACCTTC
CDR3: CASSYSTGFLYGYTF

size: few
J: TRBJ1-5
D: .
V: TRBV9
DNA: TGTGCCAGCAGCACGGGGAGCAATCAGCCCCAGCATTTT
CDR3: CASSTGSNQPQHF

size: .
J: TRBJ1-4
D: .
V: TRBV18
DNA: TGTGCCAGCTCACCACCCCAGGCTGGGAATGAAAAACTGTTTTTT
CDR3: CASSPPQAGNEKLFF

size: .
J: TRBJ2-7
D: TRBD1
V: TRBV27
DNA: TGTGCCAGCAGACATTCAGGACAGGGGGACAACTCCTACGAGCAGTACTTC
CDR3: CASRHSGQGDNSYEQYF

size: .
J: TRBJ1-3
D: .
V: TRBV7-3
DNA: TGTGCCAGCAGCTTATTCCCCCCGAGCTCTGGAAACACCATATATTTT
CDR3: CASSLFPPSSGNTIYF

size: once
J: TRBJ2-3
D: TRBD2
V: TRBV4-2
DNA: TGTGCCAGCAGCGCCACCTTGCAGCGGGAGGGCGGAGATACGCAGTATTTT
CDR3: CASSATLQREGGDTQYF

size: .
J: TRBJ2-3
D: TRBD1
V: TRBV2
DNA: TGTGCCAGCACACGGGACAGGGATGGCGATACGCAGTATTTT
CDR3: CASTRDRDGDTQYF

size: once
J: TRBJ2-1
D: TRBD2
V: TRBV18
DNA: TGTGCCAGCTCACCCGGGGGGGATGAGCAGTTCTTC
CDR3: CASSPGGDEQFF

size: .
J: TRBJ1-2
D: TRBD1
V: TRBV7-2
DNA: TGTGCCAGCAGTTATACAGGGGCCTCAGCTGGCTACACCTTC
CDR3: CASSYTGASAGYTF

size: .
J: TRBJ2-6
D: TRBD1
V: TRBV11-3
DNA: TGTGCCAGCAGCTCCGGGACAGGCACTGGGGCCAACGTCCTGACTTTC
CDR3: CASSSGTGTGANVLTF

size: .
J: TRBJ1-1
D: .
V: TRBV28
DNA: TGTGCCAGCAGCCCGATTGTGAGGGTTGGGACTGAAGCTTTCTTT
CDR3: CASSPIVRVGTEAFF

size: few
J: TRBJ1-5
D: .
V: TRBV18
DNA: TGTGCCAGCTCAGTTGACTTGAGCAATCAGCCCCAGCATTTT
CDR3: CASSVDLSNQPQHF

size: once
J: TRBJ2-7
D: .
V: TRBV19
DNA: TGTGCCAGTAGAAACCAAGACTTTAAAACAGGGCCCTACGAGCAGTACTTC
CDR3: CASRNQDFKTGPYEQYF

size: .
J: TRBJ2-1
D: TRBD2
V: TRBV2
DNA: TGTGCCAGCAGTGAACGGAGGACTAGCCTTGGCTATGAGCAGTTCTTC
CDR3: CASSERRTSLGYEQFF

size: .
J: TRBJ2-7
D: .
V: TRBV28
DNA: TGTGCCAGCAGTTTAGAAGTTCAGGGGTCCTACGAGCAGTACTTC
CDR3: CASSLEVQGSYEQYF

size: .
J: TRBJ2-3
D: .
V: TRBV7-2
DNA: TGTGCCAGCAGCTCACTTGGGGCCAGAACAGATACGCAGTATTTT
CDR3: CASSSLGARTDTQYF

size: .
J: TRBJ2-5
D: TRBD1
V: TRBV28
DNA: TGTGCCAGCAGTTTGGACCAAGACAGGGCAGAGACCCAGTACTTC
CDR3: CASSLDQDRAETQYF

size: .
J: TRBJ1-2
D: TRBD1
V: TRBV28
DNA: TGTGCCAGCAGTTTAAGACAGGGTGGCTACACCTTC
CDR3: CASSLRQGGYTF

size: .
J: TRBJ2-7
D: .
V: TRBV7-2
DNA: TGTGCCAGCAGCGAAGAGACGGGGTCCTACGAGCAGTACTTC
CDR3: CASSEETGSYEQYF

size: .
J: TRBJ2-3
D: .
V: TRBV5-1
DNA: TGCGCCAGCAGCTTGGCAGGCAGCACAGATACGCAGTATTTT
CDR3: CASSLAGSTDTQYF

size: .
J: TRBJ2-3
D: .
V: TRBV11-3
DNA: TGTGCCAGCAGCCCCTATGGGGGGTACACAGATACGCAGTATTTT
CDR3: CASSPYGGYTDTQYF

size: few
J: TRBJ1-1
D: TRBD1
V: TRBV12-3/TRBV12-4
DNA: TGTGCCAGCAGTTTATTGACAGGGACTGAAGCTTTCTTT
CDR3: CASSLLTGTEAFF

size: .
J: TRBJ1-3
D: .
V: TRBV15
DNA: TGTGCCACCAGCAGAGTTTCTAACAGTATCTCTGGAAACACCATATATTTT
CDR3: CATSRVSNSISGNTIYF

size: .
J: TRBJ1-5
D: TRBD1
V: TRBV19
DNA: TGTGCCAGTAGTTCACAGGGGGCTGGCAATCAGCCCCAGCATTTT
CDR3: CASSSQGAGNQPQHF

size: .
J: TRBJ2-3
D: TRBD2
V: TRBV4-3
DNA: TGCGCCAGCAGCCAAGACCCTAGCGGGGCCACAGATACGCAGTATTTT
CDR3: CASSQDPSGATDTQYF

size: .
J: TRBJ2-7
D: .
V: TRBV4-3
DNA: TGCGCCAGCAGCCAATCACAACAGGGATCCTACGAGCAGTACTTC
CDR3: CASSQSQQGSYEQYF

size: .
J: TRBJ2-1
D: .
V: TRBV21-1
DNA: TGTGCCAGCATCACTCGGTACGAGCAGTTCTTC
CDR3: CASITRYEQFF

size: .
J: TRBJ2-2
D: TRBD1
V: TRBV19
DNA: TGTGCCAGTAGTCCTCGACAGGGGGCGAACACCGGGGAGCTGTTTTTT
CDR3: CASSPRQGANTGELFF

size: .
J: TRBJ2-7
D: TRBD1
V: TRBV7-2
DNA: TGTGCCAGCAGCCAAGACAGGGTGGACGAGCAGTACTTC
CDR3: CASSQDRVDEQYF

size: .
J: TRBJ1-5
D: .
V: TRBV18
DNA: TGTGCCAGCTCACCGTCGAGTCAGCCCCAGCATTTT
CDR3: CASSPSSQPQHF

size: .
J: TRBJ2-2
D: .
V: TRBV7-9
DNA: TGTGCCAGCAGCTTTGGTCGGGGGACCGACACCGGGGAGCTGTTTTTT
CDR3: CASSFGRGTDTGELFF

size: .
J: TRBJ2-3
D: .
V: TRBV7-2
DNA: TGTGCCAGCAGCTTAGCCCCAGGGGGAGGAACAGATACGCAGTATTTT
CDR3: CASSLAPGGGTDTQYF

size: .
J: TRBJ1-5
D: .
V: TRBV7-8
DNA: TGTGCCAGCAGCTTTCGACAGGGCAATCAGCCCCAGCATTTT
CDR3: CASSFRQGNQPQHF

size: .
J: TRBJ1-2
D: .
V: TRBV6-6
DNA: TGTGCCAGCAGCCAACTCTCGTTGTATGGCTACACCTTC
CDR3: CASSQLSLYGYTF

size: .
J: TRBJ1-2
D: .
V: TRBV5-6
DNA: TGTGCCAGCAGCTTGGGCGGGGGCTATGGCTACACCTTC
CDR3: CASSLGGGYGYTF

size: .
J: TRBJ2-5
D: TRBD1
V: TRBV18
DNA: TGTGCCAGCTCACATGACAGGGGTCATGCAGAGACCCAGTACTTC
CDR3: CASSHDRGHAETQYF

size: .
J: TRBJ1-1
D: .
V: TRBV2
DNA: TGTGCCAGCAGTGAAGGAGCGTATGAAGCTTTCTTT
CDR3: CASSEGAYEAFF

size: .
J: TRBJ2-2
D: TRBD2
V: TRBV7-2
DNA: TGTGCCAGCAGCCCCCGGCAGCGGGATAGGACCGGGGAGCTGTTTTTT
CDR3: CASSPRQRDRTGELFF

size: once
J: TRBJ1-5
D: TRBD1
V: TRBV5-5
DNA: TGTGCCAGCAGCGCCGACAGGGAGGTGGGTCAGCCCCAGCATTTT
CDR3: CASSADREVGQPQHF

size: .
J: TRBJ2-3
D: .
V: TRBV5-1
DNA: TGCGCCAGCAGCTTGCGAATAGGGGTTTTCACCCTCACAGATACGCAGTATTTT
CDR3: CASSLRIGVFTLTDTQYF

size: .
J: TRBJ2-7
D: TRBD1
V: TRBV2
DNA: TGTGCCACTAGGGACAGGGGGCGCGACGAGCAGTACTTC
CDR3: CATRDRGRDEQYF

size: .
J: TRBJ1-1
D: .
V: TRBV7-9
DNA: TGTGCCAGCAGCTTATACCAGGGGAACACTGAAGCTTTCTTT
CDR3: CASSLYQGNTEAFF

size: .
J: TRBJ1-2
D: TRBD1
V: TRBV28
DNA: TGTGCCAGCAGTACTACAGGGGGCAGAATCTATGGCTACACCTTC
CDR3: CASSTTGGRIYGYTF

size: once
J: TRBJ2-7
D: .
V: TRBV6-5
DNA: TGTGCCAGCACTCGGGGCACAGGGCGTTCCTACGAGCAGTACTTC
CDR3: CASTRGTGRSYEQYF

size: .
J: TRBJ2-7
D: TRBD2
V: TRBV5-4
DNA: TGTGCCAGCAGCCCAAGGGGCGGGGGTACCTACGAGCAGTACTTC
CDR3: CASSPRGGGTYEQYF

size: .
J: TRBJ2-7
D: TRBD1
V: TRBV11-3
DNA: TGTGCCAGCAGCTTAATGGACAGGCGTTCCTACGAGCAGTACTTC
CDR3: CASSLMDRRSYEQYF

size: .
J: TRBJ2-1
D: TRBD1
V: TRBV11-3
DNA: TGTGCCAGCGCCCGGGACAGCTACAATGAGCAGTTCTTC
CDR3: CASARDSYNEQFF

size: .
J: TRBJ1-1
D: .
V: TRBV11-2
DNA: TGTGCCAGCAGCTTAGCAGGGCGGAACACTGAAGCTTTCTTT
CDR3: CASSLAGRNTEAFF

size: .
J: TRBJ2-5
D: .
V: TRBV7-2
DNA: TGTGCCAGCAGCCCATCTAGCGTGGAAAGGGAGACCCAGTACTTC
CDR3: CASSPSSVERETQYF

size: .
J: TRBJ1-2
D: .
V: TRBV6-5
DNA: TGTGCCAGCAGTACGGGGAAAGCTCAGGACTATGGCTACACCTTC
CDR3: CASSTGKAQDYGYTF